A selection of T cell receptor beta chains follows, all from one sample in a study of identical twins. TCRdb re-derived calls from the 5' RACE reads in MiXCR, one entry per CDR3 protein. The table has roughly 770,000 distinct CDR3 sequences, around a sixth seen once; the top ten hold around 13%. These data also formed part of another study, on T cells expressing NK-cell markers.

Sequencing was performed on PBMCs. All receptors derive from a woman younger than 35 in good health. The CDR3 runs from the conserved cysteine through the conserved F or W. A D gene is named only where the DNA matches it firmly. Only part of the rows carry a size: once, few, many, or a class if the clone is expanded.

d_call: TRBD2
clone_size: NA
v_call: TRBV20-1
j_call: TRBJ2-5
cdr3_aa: CSASFSGVGVGETQYF

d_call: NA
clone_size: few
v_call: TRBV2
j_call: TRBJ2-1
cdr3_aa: CASGGSSGRNEQFF

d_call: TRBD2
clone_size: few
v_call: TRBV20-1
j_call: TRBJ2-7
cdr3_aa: CSASGLVLNEQYF

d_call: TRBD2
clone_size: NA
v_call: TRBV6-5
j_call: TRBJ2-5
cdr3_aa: CASSSLSSGGGETQYF

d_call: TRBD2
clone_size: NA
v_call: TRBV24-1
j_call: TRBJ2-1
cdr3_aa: CATSDPSGGKHNEQFF

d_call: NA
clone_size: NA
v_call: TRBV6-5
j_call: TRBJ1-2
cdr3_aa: CASSFTGIAYGYTF

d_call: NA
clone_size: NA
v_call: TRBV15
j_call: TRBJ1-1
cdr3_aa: CATSRNAEAFF

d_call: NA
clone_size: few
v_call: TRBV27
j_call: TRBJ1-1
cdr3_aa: CASSLWLNTEAFF

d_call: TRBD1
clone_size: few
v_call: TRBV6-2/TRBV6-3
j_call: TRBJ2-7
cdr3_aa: CASLDTGQVSYEQYF

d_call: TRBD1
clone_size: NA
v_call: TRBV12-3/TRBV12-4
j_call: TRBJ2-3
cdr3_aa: CASSLRQGGDTQYF

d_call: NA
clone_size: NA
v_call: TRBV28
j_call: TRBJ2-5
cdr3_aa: CASKFRTVTIGRLAQYF

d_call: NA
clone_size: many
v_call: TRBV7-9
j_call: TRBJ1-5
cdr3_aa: CASSLDLYQPQHF

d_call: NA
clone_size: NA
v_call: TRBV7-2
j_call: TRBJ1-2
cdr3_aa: CASSFTTYGYTF

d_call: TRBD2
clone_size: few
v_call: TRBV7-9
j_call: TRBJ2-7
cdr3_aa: CASSLEAGVTYEQYF

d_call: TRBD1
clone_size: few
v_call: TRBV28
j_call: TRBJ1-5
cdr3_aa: CASSSAGTGTLEPQHF

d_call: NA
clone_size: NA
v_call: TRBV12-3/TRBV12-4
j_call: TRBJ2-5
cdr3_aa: CASSFPFQETQYF

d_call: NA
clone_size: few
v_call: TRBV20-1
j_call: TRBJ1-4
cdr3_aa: CSAPPDSGGEKLFF

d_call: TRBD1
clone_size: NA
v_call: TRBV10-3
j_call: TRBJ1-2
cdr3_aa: CAISEAGQGNGGYTF

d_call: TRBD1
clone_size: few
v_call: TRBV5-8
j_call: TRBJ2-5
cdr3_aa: CAGRGQGKETQYF

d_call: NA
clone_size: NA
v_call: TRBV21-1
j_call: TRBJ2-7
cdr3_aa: CASSKSRFKTDPKTPYEQYF

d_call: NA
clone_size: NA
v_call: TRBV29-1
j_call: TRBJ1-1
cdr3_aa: CSVTDIPFAFF

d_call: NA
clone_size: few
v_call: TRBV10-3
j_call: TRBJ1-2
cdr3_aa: CAISESNIGGYTF

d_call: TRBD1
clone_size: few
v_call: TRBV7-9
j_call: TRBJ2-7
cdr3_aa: CASRSQGNNSYEQYF

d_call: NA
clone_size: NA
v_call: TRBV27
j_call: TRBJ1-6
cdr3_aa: CASSLMGSPLHF

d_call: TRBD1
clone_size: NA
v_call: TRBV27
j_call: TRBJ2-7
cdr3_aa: CASRYSTGTYEQYF

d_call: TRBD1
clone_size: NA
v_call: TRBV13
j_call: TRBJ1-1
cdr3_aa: CASSGQGWTEAFF

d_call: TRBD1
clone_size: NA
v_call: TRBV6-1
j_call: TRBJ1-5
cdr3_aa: CASRPFDRGLSGRQPQHF

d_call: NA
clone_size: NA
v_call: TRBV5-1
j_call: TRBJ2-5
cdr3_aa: CASSTGLQETQYF

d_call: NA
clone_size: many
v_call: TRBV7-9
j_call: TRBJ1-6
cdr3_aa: CASSLVGSPLHF

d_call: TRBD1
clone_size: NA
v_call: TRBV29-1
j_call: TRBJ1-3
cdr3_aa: CSVVDRAGNTIYF

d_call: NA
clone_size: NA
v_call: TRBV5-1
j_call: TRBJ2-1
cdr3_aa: CASKEGGGYNEQFF

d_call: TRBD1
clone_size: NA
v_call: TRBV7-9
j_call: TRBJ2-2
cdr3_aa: CASSEYRDRYTGELFF

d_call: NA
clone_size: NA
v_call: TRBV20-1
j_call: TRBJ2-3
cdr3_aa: CSAPSPPTDTQYF

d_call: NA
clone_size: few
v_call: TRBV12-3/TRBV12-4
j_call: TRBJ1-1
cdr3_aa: CASSRHPMNTEAFF

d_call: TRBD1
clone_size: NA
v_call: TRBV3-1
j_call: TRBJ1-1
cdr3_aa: CASRGAGGSAEAFF

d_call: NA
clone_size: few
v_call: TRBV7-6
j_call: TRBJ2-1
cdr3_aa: CASSFSEGSYNEQFF

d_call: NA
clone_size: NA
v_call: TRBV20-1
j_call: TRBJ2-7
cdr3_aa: CSARGLMGNYEQYF

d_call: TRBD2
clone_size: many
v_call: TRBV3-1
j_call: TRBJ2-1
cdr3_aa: CASSQDLGEGLAGTKQFF

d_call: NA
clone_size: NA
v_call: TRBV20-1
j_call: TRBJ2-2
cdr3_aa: CSLGHQNTGELFF

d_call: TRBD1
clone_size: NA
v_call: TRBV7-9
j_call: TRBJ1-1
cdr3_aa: CASSRGTGENTEAFF

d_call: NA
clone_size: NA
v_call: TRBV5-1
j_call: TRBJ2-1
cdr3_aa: CASSLDEGSSYNEQFF

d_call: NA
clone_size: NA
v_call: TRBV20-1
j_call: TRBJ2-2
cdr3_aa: CSASDGNTARGELFF

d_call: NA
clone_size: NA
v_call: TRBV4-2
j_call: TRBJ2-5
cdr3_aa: CASSQAVGTKETQYF

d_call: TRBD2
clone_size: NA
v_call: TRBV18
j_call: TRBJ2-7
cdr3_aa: CASSPPLAGKDEQYF

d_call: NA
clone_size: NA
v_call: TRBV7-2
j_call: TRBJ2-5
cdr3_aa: CASSPGRTQYF

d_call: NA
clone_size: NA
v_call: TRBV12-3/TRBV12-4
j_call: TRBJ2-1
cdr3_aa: CASTLQGKQFF